These 3 T cell receptor beta chains were all obtained from the same sample, sequenced in a study of OX40 agonist ivuxolimab in advanced cancers. Sequencing was performed with immunoSEQ multiplex PCR; in TCRdb, only in-frame clones are kept and a portion is missing. The sample holds around 10,000 clones; 76% are singletons and the top ten take about a fifth. The material was CD4+ or CD8+ T cells sorted from blood, obtained in a trial of the OX40 agonist ivuxolimab. These receptors were collected from an adult with an advanced solid tumor such as melanoma, head and neck, liver or kidney cancer.

The table lists this clone with a count of one. The rearrangement joins TRBV29-1 to TRBJ1-2, with D perhaps matching TRBD1 (6 bases). V was pared by 6 bases and J by 8 bases, with 28 bases between. The V gene's germline CDR1 is SQVTM and CDR2 ANQGSEA. The CDR3 contains 16 residues. The CDR3 spells CSVNGGAADVVGGYTF. The CDR3 DNA reads TGCAGCGTCAACGGGGGGGCAGCAGACGTGGTTGGGGGCTACACCTTC.

This chain links TRBV28 with TRBJ2-1; tentative D call: TRBD2 (5 bases). Germline CDR1 and CDR2: MDHEN and SYDVKM. Trimming took off 2 bases at V and 0 bases at J, with 5 bases between the two ends. The CDR3 runs to 14 residues. CDR3 protein: CASSLGLSYNEQFF. DNA of the CDR3: TGTGCCAGCAGTTTAGGACTCTCCTACAATGAGCAGTTCTTC.

The V gene is TRBV6-9, the J gene TRBJ2-6; D ambiguous. This CDR3 is 15 amino acids long. The V and J ends lost 3 bases and 5 bases respectively, with 11 bases between them. Per the germline V gene, CDR1 is MNHGY and CDR2 is SVAAGI. The chain's CDR3 is CASSYRPLRANVLTF. The CDR3 DNA is TGTGCCAGCAGTTACAGGCCGTTAAGGGCCAACGTCCTGACTTTC.